The 28 T cell receptor beta chains below come from one sample, sequenced in a study of T-cell reconstitution after alpha-beta-depleted transplantation in children. TCRbeta library construction was performed incorporating unique molecular identifiers. TCRdb processed the PCR reads anew with MiXCR; each CDR3 protein has one entry. Among under 400,000 distinct CDR3 sequences listed, approximately 23% were seen once. The specimen was PBMCs, mostly from graft donor cells, collected 180 days after TCRalphabeta/CD19-depleted stem cell transplant. The receptor source for this set is a male patient aged 5 to 17 who had a stem cell transplant for acute lymphoblastic leukemia, so the T cells may come from the graft donor.

The J gene is TRBJ1-1, the V gene TRBV7-3; a possible D gene is TRBD1 (5 bases). The germline gives CDR1 SGHTA, CDR2 FQGTGA. The CDR3 covers 17 residues. With 6 bases removed from V and 1 base from J, the gap between germline ends came to 21 bases. The CDR3 DNA follows: TGTGCCAGCAGATTTATGCACGTCGGGGGGACGAACACTGAAGCTTTCTTT. Its translation: CASRFMHVGGTNTEAFF.

The V gene is TRBV4-1, the J gene TRBJ2-1; 13 nucleotides align to TRBD2. With V trimmed by 6 bases and J by 9 bases, 11 bases remained unmatched. This CDR3 has 16 amino acids. Per the germline V gene, CDR1 is MGHRA and CDR2 is YSYEKL. The CDR3 protein is CASSAHGTSGNSEQFF. The CDR3 region has the DNA TGCGCCAGCAGTGCGCACGGGACTAGCGGGAACAGTGAGCAGTTCTTC.

With regard to this clonotype: Mismatch with germline at one junction end may stem from a read error. CDR3 sequence: CSSSLEGENLYF. CDR3 sequence (DNA): TGTTCCAGCAGCTTAGAGGGGGAAAATCTGTACTTC. The J gene is TRBJ2-7, the V gene TRBV7-9; a possible D gene is TRBD1 (6 bases). The CDR3 consists of 12 residues. The germline V gene encodes CDR1 SEHNR and CDR2 FQNEAQ (reference sequence).

The rearrangement uses TRBV7-9 and TRBJ2-7; no definite D call. CDR1 SEHNR and CDR2 FQNEAQ come from the germline V gene (reference sequence). The V end lost 0 bases, the J end lost 0 bases, and 3 bases lay between the germline ends. This CDR3 region has 13 residues. DNA for the CDR3: TGTGCCAGCAGCTTAGCGACCTCCTACGAGCAGTACTTC. Its protein is CASSLATSYEQYF. Full variable domain (remainder filled in from reference TRBV7-9 and TRBJ2-7): DTGVSQNPRHKITKRGQNVTFRCDPISEHNRLYWYRQTLGQGPEFLTYFQNEAQLEKSRLLSDRFSAERPKGSFSTLEIQRTEQGDSAMYLCASSLATSYEQYFGPGTRLTVT.

This clonotype was recorded only once. V and J are TRBV24-1 and TRBJ2-7; 9 bases align to TRBD1. There are 17 residues in the CDR3. V was pared by 3 bases and J by 3 bases, with 11 bases of the junction left unmatched. Germline V lookup: CDR1 KGHDR, CDR2 SFDVKD. The CDR3 region has the DNA TGTGCCACCAGTGATCCCGGGACAGGGAATTGGGGCTACGAGCAGTACTTC. As protein: CATSDPGTGNWGYEQYF.

There are many counts of this clonotype. Sequence at one end of the junction differs from germline and may be a read error. This rearrangement joins TRBV5-1 to TRBJ2-3; either TRBD1 or TRBD2 may fit D (5 bases each). Germline values: CDR1 SGHRS, CDR2 YFSETQ. The CDR3 length is 13 residues. CDR3 region: CASSRGGTDTQYF. CDR3 coding DNA: TGTGCCAGCAGCCGAGGGGGCACAGATACGCAGTATTTT.

This clonotype turned up a few times. This sequence joins TRBV5-6 and TRBJ2-7, with 7 positions matching TRBD1. V trimming: 4 bases; J trimming: 3 bases; junction bases outside the gene matches: 4. The germline CDR1 and CDR2 sequences are SGHDT and YYEEEE. The CDR3 contains 13 residues. The CDR3 sequence is CASSVGTVYEQYF. The CDR3 DNA follows: TGTGCCAGCAGCGTGGGGACAGTCTACGAGCAGTACTTC. The variable domain in full, completed from reference TRBV5-6 and TRBJ2-7, reads DAGVTQSPTHLIKTRGQQVTLRCSPKSGHDTVSWYQQALGQGPQFIFQYYEEEERQRGNFPDRFSGHQFPNYSSELNVNALLLGDSALYLCASSVGTVYEQYFGPGTRLTVT.

The chain carries TRBV9 and TRBJ2-3, with 7 nucleotides matching TRBD2. V gave up 0 bases and J gave up 11 bases; unmatched junction bases: 15. The CDR3 is 16 residues long. Per germline, CDR1 SGDLS and CDR2 YYNGEE. CDR3 DNA sequence: TGTGCCAGCAGCGTAGAAGGTCTGGGTGGGGGGGAAAGGCAGTATTTT. It codes for CASSVEGLGGGERQYF.

The V call is TRBV6-5, the J call TRBJ1-1; TRBD1 aligns across 8 bases. Trimming cost V 0 bases and J 10 bases; bases outside gene matches: 4. The CDR3 is 13 amino acids. CDR1 is MNHEY and CDR2 is SVGAGI in the germline V gene. The CDR3 DNA sequence: TGTGCCAGCAGTTACTCAGGCCAGGGGGCAGCTTTCTTT. It yields the protein CASSYSGQGAAFF.

This clonotype has more than one count but fewer than ten. V is TRBV5-6 and J is TRBJ1-1, with D unresolved. The CDR3 spans 14 residues. Germline CDR1 is SGHDT and CDR2 is YYEEEE. Trimming pared 2 bases from V and 0 bases from J, leaving 8 bases between. This chain's CDR3 is CASSLPNLNTEAFF. The CDR3 DNA sequence: TGTGCCAGCAGCTTACCTAATTTGAACACTGAAGCTTTCTTT.

This clonotype has a handful of counts. The rearrangement uses TRBV29-1 and TRBJ2-1; 8 nucleotides align to TRBD2. After removal of 1 base from V and 3 bases from J, the junction contained 5 bases not matched to a gene. The CDR3 covers 15 residues. Germline V gene sequence: CDR1 SQVTM, CDR2 ANQGSEA. The CDR3 region is CSVEGAGVVYNEQFF. CDR3 nucleotide sequence: TGCAGCGTTGAAGGAGCGGGAGTAGTCTACAATGAGCAGTTCTTC.

The CDR3 protein is CASSPLFNQLNEKLFF. The CDR3 bases are TGTGCCAGCTCACCACTATTTAATCAACTGAATGAAAAACTGTTTTTT. The genes are TRBV18 and TRBJ1-4; D ambiguous. V lost 1 base to trimming and J lost 5 bases, with 14 bases between them. The germline CDR1 and CDR2 sequences are KGHSH and LQKENI. The CDR3 totals 16 residues.

This clonotype was seen more than once but under ten times. V and J are TRBV6-5 and TRBJ2-5; no reliable D call. The germline gives CDR1 MNHEY, CDR2 SVGAGI. V lost 4 bases to trimming and J lost 3 bases, with 6 bases between them. The CDR3 runs 12 residues. CDR3 nucleotide sequence: TGTGCCAGCAGTTTTGCGAAAGAGACCCAGTACTTC. Translating gives CASSFAKETQYF.

The chain uses TRBV2 and TRBJ2-7, with a tentative D call TRBD1 (6 bases). The V end was cut by 7 bases, the J end by 6 bases, with 19 bases between. The germline gives CDR1 SNHLY, CDR2 FYNNEI. The CDR3 covers 14 residues. DNA of the CDR3: TGTGCCAGCAAGGCCAGGGGAGCCCTGGGCGAGCAGTACTTC. Amino acids: CASKARGALGEQYF.

The chain couples TRBV29-1 to TRBJ2-7; D is unclear. The V and J ends lost 2 bases and 3 bases respectively, with 5 bases between them. Looked up from germline, CDR1 is SQVTM and CDR2 is ANQGSEA. The CDR3 spans 11 residues. CDR3 bases: TGCAGCGTTGAAAGCGACTACGAGCAGTACTTC. Amino acid sequence: CSVESDYEQYF.

This clonotype was seen more than once but under ten times. The DNA for the CDR3 is TGCAGTGCTCTCCGGGGTTACACCGGGGAGCTGTTTTTT. Translation gives CSALRGYTGELFF. V is TRBV20-1 and J is TRBJ2-2; tentative D call: TRBD2 (5 bases). The germline V gene encodes CDR1 DFQATT and CDR2 SNEGSKA (reference sequence). This CDR3 contains 13 residues. V lost 5 bases and J 3 bases, leaving 10 bases between the germline ends.

This clonotype was picked up a small number of times. The rearrangement joins TRBV12-3 or TRBV12-4 to TRBJ2-1; D uncertain. V was clipped by 6 bases and J by 9 bases, with 15 bases between them. CDR3 length equals 13 residues. CDR3 sequence: CASSPVGEGEQFF. The DNA for the CDR3 is TGTGCCAGCAGCCCCGTTGGGGAAGGTGAGCAGTTCTTC.

This clonotype occurred a few times. V usage is TRBV18 and J usage is TRBJ2-3; no clear D gene. This CDR3 region has 14 residues. V dropped 1 base and J dropped 6 bases, with 11 bases sitting between them. The germline V gene encodes CDR1 KGHSH and CDR2 LQKENI. The CDR3 region has the DNA TGTGCCAGCTCACCACAACGGGTTGAGGATACGCAGTATTTT. The encoded protein is CASSPQRVEDTQYF.

J is TRBJ2-3 and V is TRBV29-1; D gene uncertain. The CDR3 runs 16 residues. Trimming cost V 5 bases and J 1 base, with 19 bases left between them. Looked up from germline, CDR1 is SQVTM and CDR2 is ANQGSEA. CDR3 in amino acids: CSVPRARQAGTDTQYF. The CDR3 DNA reads as TGCAGCGTTCCCCGGGCCAGGCAGGCGGGCACAGATACGCAGTATTTT.

This clonotype was seen only a few times. The J gene is TRBJ2-3, the V gene TRBV5-1, with 8 bases identical to TRBD2. With V trimmed by 6 bases and J by 2 bases, 5 bases remained unmatched. The CDR3 has 14 residues. The germline CDR1 and CDR2 sequences are SGHRS and YFSETQ. In nucleotides, the CDR3 is TGCGCCAGCAAGGAACTAGCGGTCACAGATACGCAGTATTTT. The encoded protein is CASKELAVTDTQYF.

This clonotype occurred a few times. The genes are TRBV20-1 and TRBJ2-1; D gene unclear. The CDR3 extends over 15 amino acids. CDR1 and CDR2 from the germline V gene are DFQATT and SNEGSKA (reference sequence). The ends were cut back, 0 bases at V and 0 bases at J, with 9 bases in the middle. DNA of the CDR3: TGCAGTGCTAGAGATTTGGGAAGCTCCTACAATGAGCAGTTCTTC. Protein sequence: CSARDLGSSYNEQFF.

V usage is TRBV11-2 and J usage is TRBJ2-7, with D hard to call. Germline values: CDR1 SGHAT, CDR2 FQNNGV. CDR3 size: 14 residues. V was trimmed by 5 bases and J by 0 bases, leaving 11 bases between them. CDR3 coding DNA: TGTGCCAGCAGCCCCCTAAGGCACTCCTACGAGCAGTACTTC. It specifies CASSPLRHSYEQYF.

The rearrangement uses TRBV4-1 and TRBJ2-7; 15 bases are a match to TRBD2. The CDR3 runs to 21 residues. Unmatched junction bases numbered 16, after V lost 1 base and J lost 3 bases. The germline V gene encodes CDR1 MGHRA and CDR2 YSYEKL. CDR3 amino acids: CASSQVFPGLAGGHEDYEQYF. CDR3 bases: TGCGCCAGCAGCCAAGTTTTCCCGGGACTAGCGGGAGGCCACGAGGACTACGAGCAGTACTTC.

The J gene is TRBJ2-1, the V gene TRBV5-6; possibly TRBD2 for D (5 bases). Per the germline V gene, CDR1 is SGHDT and CDR2 is YYEEEE. The CDR3 covers 15 residues. Trimming took 3 bases from V and 2 from J, leaving 12 bases between them. Written as DNA, the CDR3 is TGTGCCAGCAGCTGGGGAGCGGACCCCTACAATGAGCAGTTCTTC. Amino acid sequence: CASSWGADPYNEQFF.

CDR3 protein: CASSLIRMNTEAFF. The CDR3 bases are TGTGCCAGCAGTTTGATCCGCATGAACACTGAAGCTTTCTTT. The chain carries TRBV12-3 or TRBV12-4 and TRBJ1-1; no clear D. V lost 3 bases and J lost 0, with 8 bases in between. The CDR3 is 14 amino acids.

This clonotype was observed a handful of times. The rearrangement links TRBV5-1 to TRBJ2-4; TRBD2 matches at 7 bases. V shed 0 bases and J 0 bases; nucleotides not matched to a gene: 6. Germline V lookup: CDR1 SGHRS, CDR2 YFSETQ. The CDR3 has 17 residues. The chain's CDR3 is CASSLGPLAGAKNIQYF. CDR3 DNA: TGCGCCAGCAGCTTGGGCCCCTTAGCGGGAGCCAAAAACATTCAGTACTTC. The full variable domain, completed using reference TRBV5-1 and TRBJ2-4, is KAGVTQTPRYLIKTRGQQVTLSCSPISGHRSVSWYQQTPGQGLQFLFEYFSETQRNKGNFPGRFSGRQFSNSRSEMNVSTLELGDSALYLCASSLGPLAGAKNIQYFGAGTRLSVL.

This clonotype appeared a few times. The chain combines TRBV20-1 with TRBJ2-1, with D unclear. The CDR3 is made up of 13 amino acids. V was pared by 6 bases and J by 6 bases, with 15 bases between. CDR1 is DFQATT, CDR2 SNEGSKA, per germline (reference sequence). The CDR3 region has the DNA TGCAGTGCCGAACGTCCTTTTCGCAATGAGCAGTTCTTC. It translates to CSAERPFRNEQFF.

This chain links TRBV6-1 with TRBJ1-3; 10 nucleotides line up with TRBD1. The CDR3 extends over 16 amino acids. With V trimmed by 6 bases and J by 0 bases, 5 bases remained unmatched. The germline V gene has CDR1 MNHNS and CDR2 SASEGT. This CDR3 is CASRSGTGVSGNTIYF. CDR3 coding DNA: TGTGCCAGCAGGTCCGGGACAGGGGTCTCTGGAAACACCATATATTTT.